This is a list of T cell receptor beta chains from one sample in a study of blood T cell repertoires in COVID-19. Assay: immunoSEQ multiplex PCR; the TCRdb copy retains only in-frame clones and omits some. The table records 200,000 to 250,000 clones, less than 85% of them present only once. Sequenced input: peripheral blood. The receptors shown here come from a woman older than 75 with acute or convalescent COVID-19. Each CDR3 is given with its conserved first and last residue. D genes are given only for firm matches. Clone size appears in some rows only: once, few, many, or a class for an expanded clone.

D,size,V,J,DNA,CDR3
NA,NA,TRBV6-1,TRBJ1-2,TGTGCCAGCAGTGATCTGGCAAGGGGGTACTATGGCTACACCTTC,CASSDLARGYYGYTF
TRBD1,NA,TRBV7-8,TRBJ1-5,TGTGCCAGCAGCCCGCTGGGGACAGCAAATCAGCCCCAGCATTTT,CASSPLGTANQPQHF
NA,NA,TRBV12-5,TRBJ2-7,TGTGCTAGTGCCTCGACTGACCGATTCTTGAGGTACTTC,CASASTDRFLRYF
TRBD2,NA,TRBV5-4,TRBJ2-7,TGTGCCAGCAGCTTGCGCGGGGGGGCTTACGAGCAGTACTTC,CASSLRGGAYEQYF
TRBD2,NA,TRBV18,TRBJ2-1,TGTGCCAGCTCACCACTCAGCGGGGGACCCAATGAGCAGTTCTTC,CASSPLSGGPNEQFF
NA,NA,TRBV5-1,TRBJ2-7,TGCGCCAGCAGCCCGAATTCACAGGCGTCCTACGAGCAGTACTTC,CASSPNSQASYEQYF
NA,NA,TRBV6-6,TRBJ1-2,TGTGCCAGCAGTTACGTCACAACAGGAGTTGGCTACACCTTC,CASSYVTTGVGYTF
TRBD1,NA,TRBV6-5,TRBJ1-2,TGTGCCAGCAGTTACGGGACAGCTAACTATGGCTACACCTTC,CASSYGTANYGYTF
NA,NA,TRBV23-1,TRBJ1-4,TGCGCCAGCAGTCAATCGGGGACATCAACTAATGAAAAACTGTTTTTT,CASSQSGTSTNEKLFF
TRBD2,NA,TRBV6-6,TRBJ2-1,TGTGCCAGTTATGACGGGGGGGGCAAGAATGAGCAGTTCTTC,CASYDGGGKNEQFF
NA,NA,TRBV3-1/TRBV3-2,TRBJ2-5,TGTGCCAGCAGCCACGGGTCACTCCGTGACTTC,CASSHGSLRDF
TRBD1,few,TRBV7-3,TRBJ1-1,TGTGCCAGCAGCTTAATGGGACAGGGGAACACTGAAGCTTTCTTT,CASSLMGQGNTEAFF
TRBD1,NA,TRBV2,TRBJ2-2,TGTGCCAGCCATACAGGGGTGAACACCGGGGAGCTGTTTTTT,CASHTGVNTGELFF
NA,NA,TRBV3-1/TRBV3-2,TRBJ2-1,TGTGCCAGCAGCCAAGATCTTTCCCTCCACAATGAGCAGTTCTTC,CASSQDLSLHNEQFF
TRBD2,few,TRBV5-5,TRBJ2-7,TGTGCCAGCAGCTTTGGCGGGGGGGCCTACGAGCAGTACTTC,CASSFGGGAYEQYF
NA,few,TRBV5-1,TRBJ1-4,TGCGCCAGCAGCCGCGGGGGGGACACTACTAATGAAAAACTGTTTTTT,CASSRGGDTTNEKLFF
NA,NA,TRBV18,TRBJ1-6,TGTGCCAGCTCACAAACCATAGACAGAGATAATTCACCCCTCCACTTT,CASSQTIDRDNSPLHF
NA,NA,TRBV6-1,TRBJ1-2,TGTGCCAGCAGTTTCGATGGCTACACCTTC,CASSFDGYTF
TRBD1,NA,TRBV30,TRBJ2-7,TGTGCCTGGAATTCGCGGACAGGGGCACTTGGAGAGCAGTACTTC,CAWNSRTGALGEQYF
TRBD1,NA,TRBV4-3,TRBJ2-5,TGCGCCAGCAGCCAAGGGCTGACAGGGGGTGTAGAGACCCAGTACTTC,CASSQGLTGGVETQYF
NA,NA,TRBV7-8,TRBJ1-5,TGTGCCAGCAGCTTAATTCCCCCTTATCAGCCCCAGCATTTT,CASSLIPPYQPQHF
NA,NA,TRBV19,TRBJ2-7,TGTGCCAGTAGTCTCGGGACTGGAACCTACGAGCAGTACTTC,CASSLGTGTYEQYF
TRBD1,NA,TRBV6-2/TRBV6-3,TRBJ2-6,TGTGCCAGCAGTCGGGACAGGGCCTCTGGGGCCAACGTCCTGACTTTC,CASSRDRASGANVLTF
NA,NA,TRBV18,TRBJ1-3,TGTGCCAGCTCACCGGGCCAGGTTGGAAACACCATATATTTT,CASSPGQVGNTIYF
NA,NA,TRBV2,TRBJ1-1,TGTGCCAGCAGTGAATGGAACAGAGTGAACACTGAAGCTTTCTTT,CASSEWNRVNTEAFF
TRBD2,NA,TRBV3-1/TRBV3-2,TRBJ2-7,TGTGCCAGCAGCCCGGGACTAGCGGGTGGCGAGCAGTACTTC,CASSPGLAGGEQYF
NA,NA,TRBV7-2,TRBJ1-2,TGTGCCAGCAGCTTGGGGCAGGGGTCGAGCTATGGCTACACCTTC,CASSLGQGSSYGYTF
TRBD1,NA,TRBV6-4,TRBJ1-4,TGTGCCAGCAGTGAGAACCAGGGGGGAGAAAAACTGTTTTTT,CASSENQGGEKLFF